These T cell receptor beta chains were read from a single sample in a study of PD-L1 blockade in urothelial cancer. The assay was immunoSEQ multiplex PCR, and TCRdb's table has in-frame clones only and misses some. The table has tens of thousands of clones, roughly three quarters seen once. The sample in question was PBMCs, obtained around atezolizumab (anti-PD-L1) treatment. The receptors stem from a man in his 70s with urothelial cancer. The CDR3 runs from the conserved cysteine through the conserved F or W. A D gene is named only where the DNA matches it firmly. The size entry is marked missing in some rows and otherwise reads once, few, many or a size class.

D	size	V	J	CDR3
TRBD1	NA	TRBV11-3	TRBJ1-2	CASSPIGDRGRGYTF
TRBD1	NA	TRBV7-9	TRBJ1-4	CASSEGQSGNEKLFF
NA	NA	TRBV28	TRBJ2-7	CASTHPGTRVFGEQYF
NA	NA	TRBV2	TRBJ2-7	CASSELYEQYF
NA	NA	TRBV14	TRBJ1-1	CASSQDRQGNTEAFF
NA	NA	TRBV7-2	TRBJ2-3	CASSLVDRTQYF
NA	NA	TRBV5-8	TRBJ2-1	CASSSYVGGAGYEQFF
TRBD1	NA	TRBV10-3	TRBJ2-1	CAISESGQGGYEQFF
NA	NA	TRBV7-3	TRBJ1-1	CASSSPGEGTEAFF
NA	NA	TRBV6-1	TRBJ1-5	CASSDGVFSNQPQHF
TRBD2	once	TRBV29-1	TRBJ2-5	CSVEASSGGNPRETQYF
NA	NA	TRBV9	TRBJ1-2	CASSAGGGISNYGYTF
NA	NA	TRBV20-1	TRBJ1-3	CSAEQGNTIYF
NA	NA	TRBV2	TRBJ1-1	CASSGGRAASTEAFF
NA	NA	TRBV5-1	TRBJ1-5	CASSPTQGQGQPQHF
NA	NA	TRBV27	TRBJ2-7	CASGKGNTPYEQYF
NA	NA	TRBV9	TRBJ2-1	CASSAPSSSYNEQFF
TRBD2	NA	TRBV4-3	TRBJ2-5	CASSQNSGISATQYF
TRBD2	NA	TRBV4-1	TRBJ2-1	CASSQGLANNEQFF
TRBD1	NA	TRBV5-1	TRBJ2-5	CASSLWTGVKTQYF
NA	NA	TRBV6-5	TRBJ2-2	CANCPGELFF
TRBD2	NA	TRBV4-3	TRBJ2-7	CASSQEGLGRRPYEQYF
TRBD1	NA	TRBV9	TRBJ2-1	CASSVNRYGDRGRDEQFF
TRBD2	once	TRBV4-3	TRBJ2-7	CASSQHGLEADEQYF
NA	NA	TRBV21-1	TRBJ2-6	CASSGQVVSGANVLTF
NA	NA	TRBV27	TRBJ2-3	CASTLQGSDTQYF
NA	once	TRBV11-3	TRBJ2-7	CASSLDLLRGSLEQYF
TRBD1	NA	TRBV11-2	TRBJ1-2	CASGRRQGWASGYTF
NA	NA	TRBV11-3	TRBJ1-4	CASSLYGSEKLFF
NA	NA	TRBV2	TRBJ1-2	CASSSDRRYGYTF
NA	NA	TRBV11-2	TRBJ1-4	CASSLDPQALEKLFF
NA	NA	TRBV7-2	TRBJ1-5	CASSLVRNQPQHF
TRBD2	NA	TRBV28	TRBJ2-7	CASSLSASGTYEQYF
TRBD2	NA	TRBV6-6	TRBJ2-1	CASSPGLAGEDEQFF
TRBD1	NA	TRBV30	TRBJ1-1	CASQTGLNTEAFF
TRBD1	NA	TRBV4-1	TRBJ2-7	CASRGTGGPEQYF
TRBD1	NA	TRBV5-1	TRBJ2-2	CASSLSYRGTGELFF
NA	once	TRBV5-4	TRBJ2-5	CASSLESGRKETQYF
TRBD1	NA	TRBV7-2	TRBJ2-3	CASSPGQGRPPFTDTQYF
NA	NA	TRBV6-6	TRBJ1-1	CASRNPPGNTEAFF
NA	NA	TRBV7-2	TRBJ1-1	CASSLKSGTEAFF
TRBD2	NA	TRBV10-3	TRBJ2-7	CAISESGGGTYEQYF
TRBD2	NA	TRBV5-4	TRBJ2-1	CASSLRLAGGLGNEQFF
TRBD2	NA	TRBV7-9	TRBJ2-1	CASSPISGRRGEQFF
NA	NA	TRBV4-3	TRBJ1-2	CASSQDSYGGQTSGYTF
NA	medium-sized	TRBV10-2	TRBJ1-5	CASSELAVAQPQHF
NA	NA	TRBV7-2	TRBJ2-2	CASSLDPSPLADTGELFF
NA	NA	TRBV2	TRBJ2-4	CASSGGLVDKNIQYF
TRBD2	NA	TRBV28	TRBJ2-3	CASSSARLAGGPDTQYF
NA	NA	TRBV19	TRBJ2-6	CASSIGGNSGANVLTF
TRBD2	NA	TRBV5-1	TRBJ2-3	CASSLRPSGGTDTQYF